This TCR beta chain was found in a study of graft-versus-host responses after intestinal transplantation. On the study more broadly: Tacrolimus and steroids were given for 2 to 3 years to all recipients after anti-thymocyte globulin induction. Whole-study findings and limits: GvH clones occurred in recipient marrow; some first appeared in ileum or blood.

With regard to this clone: The target antigen is unknown.

TCRdb's table, derived via immunoSEQ multiplex PCR, lists solely in-frame clones and lacks some. Of about 70,000 clones in the sample, about 90% were seen once. CDR3 length equals 20 residues. Germline V gene sequence: CDR1 SGHVS, CDR2 FNYEAQ. The J segment lost 1 base and the V segment lost 1 base, leaving 18 bases of the junction unmatched. The TCR comes from a human donor who was the organ donor for an intestinal transplant. The chain combines TRBV7-6 with TRBJ1-1, with TRBD1 matching over 7 bases. Specimen: unstimulated CD8+ T cells sorted from spleen or lymph node cells, collected before transplant. CDR3 residues: CASSLVPQSTTGRGNTEAFF. The CDR3 nucleotides read TGTGCCAGCAGCTTAGTGCCCCAATCAACGACAGGGCGAGGGAACACTGAAGCTTTCTTT.